The 21 T cell receptor beta chains below all came from one sample that was sequenced in a study of blood T cell repertoires in COVID-19. The method was immunoSEQ multiplex PCR; TCRdb's version includes in-frame clones alone and lacks a portion of them. This repertoire shows approximately 150,000 clones, roughly 89% found once; its top ten account for around 19%. Sequenced input: peripheral blood. The source is a man aged 45-65 years with active or convalescent COVID-19.

The rearrangement joins TRBV6-1 to TRBJ2-1; D is unresolved. Trimming cost V 3 bases and J 5 bases, with 5 bases left between them. The germline CDR1 and CDR2 sequences are MNHNS and SASEGT. CDR3 length: 12 amino acids. CDR3 in amino acids: CASSEQDNEQFF. As DNA, the CDR3 is TGTGCCAGCAGTGAGCAGGACAATGAGCAGTTCTTC.

Comments on this clone: The identical CDR3 is also encoded by other nucleotide sequences in the sample. V gene TRBV6-5 combines with J gene TRBJ1-5; D is ambiguous. The CDR3 loop spans 14 amino acids. V was clipped by 2 bases and J by 0 bases, with 5 bases between them. Germline V gene data show CDR1 as MNHEY and CDR2 as SVGAGI. CDR3 DNA: TGTGCCAGCAGTTACCGGGGTAGCAATCAGCCCCAGCATTTT. Its translation is CASSYRGSNQPQHF.

This sequence joins TRBV19 and TRBJ1-1; unclear D gene. The CDR3 length is 16 residues. The V end was cut by 1 base, the J end by 3 bases, with 15 bases between. Germline CDR1 reads LNHDA; CDR2 reads SQIVND (reference sequence). Here the CDR3 DNA reads TGTGCCAGTAGTATAGCCCCCGTCGGTTCGGACACTGAAGCTTTCTTT. Encoded protein: CASSIAPVGSDTEAFF.

This clone was observed once. The V gene is TRBV6-2 or TRBV6-3, the J gene TRBJ1-1; D ambiguous. V lost 0 bases and J 6 bases, leaving 11 bases between the germline ends. CDR1 and CDR2 (germline): MNHEY, SVGEGT. This CDR3 has 14 amino acids. The CDR3 DNA reads TGTGCCAGCAGTTACTCGAACAGCCTGTCTGAAGCTTTCTTT. Translated: CASSYSNSLSEAFF.

The chain recombines TRBV5-8 with TRBJ1-5; 7 bases map to TRBD1. J gave up 4 bases and V 4 bases, and 5 bases lay outside the gene matches. The CDR3 has 14 amino acids. The V gene's germline CDR1 is SGHTS and CDR2 YDEGEE. CDR3 DNA: TGTGCCAGCAGCCGGACAGGCCCTAATCAGCCCCAGCATTTT. This encodes CASSRTGPNQPQHF.

J is TRBJ2-5 and V is TRBV11-2; 7 bases are a match to TRBD1. This CDR3 is 17 amino acids long. V was pared by 4 bases and J by 3 bases, with 14 bases of the junction left unmatched. Germline CDR1 SGHAT, CDR2 FQNNGV. The CDR3 region has the DNA TGTGCCAGCAGCTCGCAACAGGGGTTTGGAGAAGAAGAGACCCAGTACTTC. Protein product: CASSSQQGFGEEETQYF.

Only a few counts were recorded for this clone. V usage is TRBV3-1 (or the pseudogene TRBV3-2) and J usage is TRBJ2-3, with TRBD2 matching over 10 bases. Unmatched junction bases numbered 2, after V lost 0 bases and J lost 2 bases. The CDR3 is 16 residues long. Looked up from germline, CDR1 is LGHDT and CDR2 is YNNKEL (reference sequence). The CDR3 loop reads CASSQEGLAFTDTQYF. CDR3 coding DNA: TGTGCCAGCAGCCAAGAGGGACTAGCGTTCACAGATACGCAGTATTTT.

The rearrangement joins TRBV15 to TRBJ1-4; 9 bases map to TRBD1. The CDR3 spans 14 residues. Germline CDR1 is LNHNV and CDR2 is YYDKDF (reference sequence). V lost 5 bases, J lost 7 bases, and 5 bases stayed unmatched. CDR3 protein: CATSGGQGVEKLFF. The CDR3 nucleotides read TGTGCCACCAGCGGGGGACAGGGCGTTGAAAAACTGTTTTTT.

The chain combines TRBV18 with TRBJ2-7; TRBD2 is a possible D gene (5 bases). CDR1 is KGHSH and CDR2 is LQKENI in the germline V gene. The ends were cut back, 4 bases at V and 6 bases at J, with 13 bases in the middle. The CDR3 runs to 13 residues. The CDR3 spells CASSQRESSEQYF. CDR3 nucleotides: TGTGCCAGCTCACAGAGGGAGAGCTCCGAGCAGTACTTC.

The chain is built from TRBV28 and TRBJ1-4, with a weak D call TRBD1 (6 bases). This CDR3 spans 12 amino acids. V lost 7 bases, J lost 8 bases, and 11 bases lay in between. CDR1 is MDHEN, CDR2 SYDVKM, per germline. The CDR3 nucleotides are TGTGCCAGCATGGGGGCTTTCGAAAAACTGTTTTTT. Residues: CASMGAFEKLFF.

The chain uses TRBV19 and TRBJ2-1; 11 bases agree with TRBD2. The CDR3 consists of 16 residues. CDR1 and CDR2 (germline): LNHDA, SQIVND (reference sequence). The trim removed 3 bases at V and 7 bases at J, leaving 8 bases unmatched. The CDR3 reads CASSILGTSGRNEQFF. CDR3 sequence (DNA): TGTGCCAGTAGTATCTTGGGGACTAGCGGACGGAATGAGCAGTTCTTC.

V usage is TRBV19 and J usage is TRBJ2-3; 15 positions agree with TRBD2. CDR3 length: 18 residues. The germline gives CDR1 LNHDA, CDR2 SQIVND (reference sequence). V was clipped by 5 bases and J by 2 bases; unmatched bases: 8. The DNA for the CDR3 is TGTGCCAGTAGTGGTGGACTAGCGGGGGGGCCGGCCACAGATACGCAGTATTTT. Its protein is CASSGGLAGGPATDTQYF.

The rearrangement links TRBV12-3 or TRBV12-4 to TRBJ2-2, with no clear D. The CDR3 has 13 amino acids. The V gene lost 4 bases and the J gene lost 1 base, with 4 bases spanning the gap. The CDR3 is CASSSVNTGELFF. DNA of the CDR3: TGTGCCAGCAGTTCTGTGAACACCGGGGAGCTGTTTTTT.

This chain uses TRBV7-2 with TRBJ2-7, with TRBD1 identical over 8 bases. The CDR3 loop spans 13 amino acids. The V segment lost 4 bases and the J segment 3 bases; nucleotides outside the gene matches: 2. Germline-derived CDR1 and CDR2 are SGHTA and FQGNSA. The DNA for the CDR3 is TGTGCCAGCAGCTCCGGGACAGGCTACGAGCAGTACTTC. This sequence encodes CASSSGTGYEQYF.

The chain joins TRBV15 to TRBJ2-5; tentatively, D is TRBD1 (6 bases). CDR1 is LNHNV and CDR2 is YYDKDF in the germline V gene (reference sequence). The CDR3 contains 15 residues. V was clipped by 1 base and J by 5 bases, with 14 bases between them. The DNA for the CDR3 is TGTGCCACCAGCAGAGTTTTAGCCACAGGGGAGACCCAGTACTTC. Amino acid sequence: CATSRVLATGETQYF.

The chain combines TRBV19 with TRBJ1-3; 7 bases map to TRBD1. The J segment lost 4 bases and the V segment lost 5 bases, leaving 11 bases of the junction unmatched. CDR3 size: 16 residues. Per the germline V gene, CDR1 is LNHDA and CDR2 is SQIVND (reference sequence). CDR3 region: CASSVPGQLFGNTIYF. For the CDR3, the DNA is TGTGCCAGTAGTGTACCGGGACAGTTATTCGGAAACACCATATATTTT.

The J gene is TRBJ2-5, the V gene TRBV3-1 (or the pseudogene TRBV3-2); 10 nucleotides agree with TRBD2. Per germline, CDR1 LGHDT and CDR2 YNNKEL (reference sequence). With 3 bases clipped from V and 2 bases from J, the junction kept 6 bases outside the gene matches. CDR3 length equals 16 residues. CDR3 protein: CASSHPIAGGQETQYF. For the CDR3, the DNA is TGTGCCAGCAGCCATCCGATAGCGGGGGGACAAGAGACCCAGTACTTC.

The V call is TRBV5-1, the J call TRBJ1-6; D gene ambiguous. The length of the CDR3 is 16 residues. Germline lookup yields CDR1 SGHRS and CDR2 YFSETQ. The V end lost 4 bases, the J end lost 9 bases, and 20 bases lay between the germline ends. CDR3: CASSDRPGGRSSPLHF. As DNA, the CDR3 is TGCGCCAGCAGCGACCGCCCGGGTGGCCGGAGTTCACCCCTCCACTTT.

The chain uses TRBV19 and TRBJ2-3, with D possibly matching TRBD2 (6 bases). This CDR3 region has 15 residues. Trimming removed 7 bases from V and 5 bases from J, with 19 bases in between. Looked up from germline, CDR1 is LNHDA and CDR2 is SQIVND (reference sequence). CDR3 amino acids: CASNPGTHKGDTQYF. The DNA of the CDR3 is TGTGCCAGTAATCCTGGGACTCATAAGGGAGATACGCAGTATTTT.

V usage is TRBV9 and J usage is TRBJ1-1; unclear D gene. CDR1 is SGDLS and CDR2 is YYNGEE in the germline V gene. The CDR3 has 14 amino acids. Between the trimmed V and J ends, which lost 3 bases and 6 bases, there was a span of 15 bases. The CDR3: CASSAIAAAPEAFF. In nucleotides, the CDR3 is TGTGCCAGCAGCGCGATTGCCGCGGCCCCTGAAGCTTTCTTT.

The chain's CDR3 is CASSPQREGYEQYF. The CDR3 DNA reads as TGTGCCAGCAGTCCCCAGAGGGAGGGCTACGAGCAGTACTTC. The chain joins TRBV28 to TRBJ2-7, with TRBD2 identical over 7 bases. V was clipped by 5 bases and J by 3 bases; unmatched bases: 7. Germline CDR1 and CDR2: MDHEN and SYDVKM. The CDR3 is made up of 14 amino acids.